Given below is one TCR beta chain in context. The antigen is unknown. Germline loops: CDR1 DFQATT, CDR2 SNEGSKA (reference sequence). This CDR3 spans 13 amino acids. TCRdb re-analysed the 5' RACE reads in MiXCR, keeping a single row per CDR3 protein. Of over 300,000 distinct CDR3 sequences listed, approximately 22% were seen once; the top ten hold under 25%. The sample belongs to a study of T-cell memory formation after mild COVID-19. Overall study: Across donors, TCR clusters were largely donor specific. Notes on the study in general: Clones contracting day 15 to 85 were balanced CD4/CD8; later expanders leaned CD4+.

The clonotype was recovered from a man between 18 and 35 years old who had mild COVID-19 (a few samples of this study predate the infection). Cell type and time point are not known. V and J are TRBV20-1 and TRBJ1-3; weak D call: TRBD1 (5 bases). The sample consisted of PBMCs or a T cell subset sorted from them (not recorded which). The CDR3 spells CRSWWGRGNTIYF. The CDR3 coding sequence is TGCAGGAGCTGGTGGGGACGTGGAAACACCATATATTTT.